This T cell receptor (beta chain) is drawn from a study of OX40 agonist ivuxolimab in advanced cancers. Study outcomes and limitations: Fewer expanded clones were found on average in CD4+ than in CD8+ T cells. In the 0.1 to 3.0 mg/kg range, CD4+ and CD8+ blood T cells had expanded clonally by week 6.

Worth noting for this clone: The target antigen is unknown.

Libraries were prepared by immunoSEQ multiplex PCR; TCRdb keeps only in-frame clonotypes and omits some of them. The profile shows 20,000 to 25,000 clones, about 90% of them singletons. This TCR was recovered from an adult with an advanced solid tumor such as melanoma, head and neck, liver or kidney cancer. The sequences come from CD4+ or CD8+ T cells sorted from blood, collected in a trial of the OX40 agonist ivuxolimab.

CDR3 sequence: CASSLGQGNPYGYTF. The DNA of the CDR3 is TGTGCCAGCAGTTTGGGACAGGGAAACCCCTATGGCTACACCTTC. The chain has TRBV27 and TRBJ1-2; 9 bases line up with TRBD1. Losses at the gene ends were 3 bases for V and 4 bases for J; bases not matched to a gene: 6. CDR3 length: 15 residues. CDR1 and CDR2 from the germline V gene are MNHEY and SMNVEV (reference sequence).